What follows is one T cell receptor (beta chain) and its context. No antigen is known for it. Amplification targeted TCR beta CDR3 regions from RNA transcripts. During a first-round RT-PCR of the TCR CDR3, the HTBI primer set was used. One entry per CDR3 protein, called by TCRdb with MiXCR from the multiplex PCR reads. The repertoire includes fewer than 200,000 distinct CDR3 sequences, 15% to 20% of them detected once, and around 27% sits in the top ten. This record comes from a study of T cells in Graves' hyperthyroidism and ophthalmopathy. Overall study results and limits: Ophthalmopathy was predicted by the model a median of roughly 6.6 months ahead of onset. In simple terms, a model built on 13 V-J features told ophthalmopathy apart from stable hyperthyroidism. Blood also carried most thyroid clonotypes expanded above 0.001.

Trimming left V 6 bases short and J 3 bases short, with 14 bases between. This CDR3 contains 15 residues. Patients counted as stable if ophthalmopathy did not develop within 18 months. This chain links TRBV12-3 or TRBV12-4 with TRBJ2-2, with TRBD1 as a possible D gene (6 bases). Sequencing was done on a sample of blood. The receptor was isolated from a woman in her forties or fifties with Graves' hyperthyroidism. CDR3 sequence reads: CASSTYGGDTGELFF. In DNA form, the CDR3 reads TGTGCCAGCAGCACCTATGGGGGCGACACCGGGGAGCTGTTTTTT.